This TCR beta chain is from a study of T cell responses to AZD1222 COVID-19 vaccine. Findings of the study overall: It should be noted that donors were predominantly white British and more often female, and clonal diversity was possibly underestimated. The number of AZD1222 recipients seropositive at baseline was only five or six. No day 14 peak samples; only post-peak repertoires were characterized.

The table came from immunoSEQ multiplex PCR; TCRdb's copy has only in-frame clones and leaves some out. The repertoire holds about 76,000 clones, with over 75% as singletons. The CDR3 is 15 amino acids. CDR1 and CDR2 from the germline V gene are LNHDA and SQIVND (reference sequence). Trimming cost V 6 bases and J 6 bases; bases outside gene matches: 12. In regard to this clone: The target antigen is unknown.

This receptor was taken from an adult in good health. The source was peripheral blood, collected on day 0 of MenACWY control vaccination. The rearrangement uses TRBV19 and TRBJ2-7, with TRBD1 matching over 9 bases. Here the CDR3 reads CASRTSTGGLSEQYF. CDR3 nucleotide sequence: TGTGCCAGTAGAACTTCGACAGGGGGTTTATCCGAGCAGTACTTC.